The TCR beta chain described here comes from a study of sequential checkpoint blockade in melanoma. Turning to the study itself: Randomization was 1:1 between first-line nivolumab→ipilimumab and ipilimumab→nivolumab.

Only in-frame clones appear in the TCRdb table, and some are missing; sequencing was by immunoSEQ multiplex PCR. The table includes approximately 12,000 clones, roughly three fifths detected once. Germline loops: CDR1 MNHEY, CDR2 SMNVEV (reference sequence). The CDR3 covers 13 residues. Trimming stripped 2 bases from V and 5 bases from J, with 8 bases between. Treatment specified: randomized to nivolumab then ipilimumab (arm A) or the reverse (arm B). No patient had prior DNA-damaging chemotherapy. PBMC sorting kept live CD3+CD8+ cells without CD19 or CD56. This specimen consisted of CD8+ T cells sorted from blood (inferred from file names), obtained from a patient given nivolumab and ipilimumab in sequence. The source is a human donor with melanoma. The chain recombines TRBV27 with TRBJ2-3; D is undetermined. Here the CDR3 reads CASSLIGGDTQYF. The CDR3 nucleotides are TGTGCCAGCAGTTTAATCGGCGGAGATACGCAGTATTTT.